This TCR beta chain is from a study of metastatic and nonmetastatic thyroid tumors. Study at large: Thyroid patients, malignant and benign, had repertoires compared across blood and tumor or nodule tissue.

Nobody among the patients had been given any treatment before thyroid surgery. CDR3 length: 14 residues. Germline V gene lookup returns CDR1 MNHNS and CDR2 SASEGT. V trimming: 8 bases; J trimming: 4 bases; junction bases outside the gene matches: 9. Authors' methods: The study took CDR3 differences across clinicopathological groups and made a distant-metastasis classifier for papillary thyroid cancer from them. TCRdb reanalyzed the PCR reads via MiXCR. For this entry, the V and J calls and clone size follow TCRdb and not the study's own pipeline. Among 15,000 to 19,000 clones, 20% to 30% were seen once, and the ten largest hold less than 15%. Regarding the study as a whole: Malignant tumors reportedly showed significantly higher TCR beta diversity than benign nodules in both blood and tumor.

This clone was found many times. As yet, its antigen is unknown. Other DNA sequences in this sample translate to the same CDR3. Sequenced: tumor tissue. The chain recombines TRBV6-1 with TRBJ2-3; 7 bases line up with TRBD2. The receptor comes from a female donor with papillary thyroid cancer or a benign thyroid nodule (not recorded which). Some clones in this sample may be carry-over from other donors' samples. CDR3 sequence (DNA): TGTGCCAGCCGTGGGGCGGGAGCGCCAGATACGCAGTATTTT. It encodes CASRGAGAPDTQYF.